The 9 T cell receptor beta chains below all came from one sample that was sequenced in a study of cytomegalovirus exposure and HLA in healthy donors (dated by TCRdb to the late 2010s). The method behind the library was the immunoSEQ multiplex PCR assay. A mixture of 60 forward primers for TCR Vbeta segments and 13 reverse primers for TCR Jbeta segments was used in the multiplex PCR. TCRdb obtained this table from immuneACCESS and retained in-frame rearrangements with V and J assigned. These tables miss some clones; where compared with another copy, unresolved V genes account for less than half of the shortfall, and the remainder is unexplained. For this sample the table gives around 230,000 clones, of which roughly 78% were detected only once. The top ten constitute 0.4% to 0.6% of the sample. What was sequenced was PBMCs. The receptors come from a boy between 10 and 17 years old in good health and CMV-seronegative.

The CDR3 nucleotides read TGTGCCACCAGGGAGCGGGGTACCTACGAGCAGTACTTC. It specifies CATRERGTYEQYF. The V gene is TRBV27, the J gene TRBJ2-7; 7 bases are a match to TRBD2. The CDR3 loop spans 13 amino acids. After removal of 10 bases from V and 2 bases from J, the junction contained 8 bases not matched to a gene. Germline V gives CDR1 MNHEY, CDR2 SMNVEV (reference sequence).

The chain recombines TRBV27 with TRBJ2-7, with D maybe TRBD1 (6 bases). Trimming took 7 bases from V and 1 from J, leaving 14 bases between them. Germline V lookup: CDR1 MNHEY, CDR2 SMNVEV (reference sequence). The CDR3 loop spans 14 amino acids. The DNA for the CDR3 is TGTGCCAGCACTGTAAGAGGGGGATCCTACGAGCAGTACTTC. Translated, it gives CASTVRGGSYEQYF.

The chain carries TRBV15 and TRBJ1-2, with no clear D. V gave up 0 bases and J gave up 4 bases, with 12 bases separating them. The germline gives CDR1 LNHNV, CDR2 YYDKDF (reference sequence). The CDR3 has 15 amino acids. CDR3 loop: CATSRESPRAYGYTF. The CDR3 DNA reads TGTGCCACCAGCAGAGAATCCCCGCGGGCCTATGGCTACACCTTC.

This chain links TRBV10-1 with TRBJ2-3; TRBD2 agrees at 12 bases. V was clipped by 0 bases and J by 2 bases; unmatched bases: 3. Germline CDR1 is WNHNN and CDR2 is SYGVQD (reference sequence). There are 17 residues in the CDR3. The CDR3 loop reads CASSESASGGVTDTQYF. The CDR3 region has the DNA TGCGCCAGCAGTGAGTCGGCTAGCGGGGGGGTCACAGATACGCAGTATTTT.

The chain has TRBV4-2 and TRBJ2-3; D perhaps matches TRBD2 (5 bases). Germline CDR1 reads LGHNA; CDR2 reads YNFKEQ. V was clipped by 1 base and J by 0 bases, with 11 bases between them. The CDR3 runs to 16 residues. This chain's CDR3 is CASSQVQRISTDTQYF. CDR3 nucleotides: TGTGCCAGCAGCCAAGTCCAGCGGATTAGCACAGATACGCAGTATTTT.

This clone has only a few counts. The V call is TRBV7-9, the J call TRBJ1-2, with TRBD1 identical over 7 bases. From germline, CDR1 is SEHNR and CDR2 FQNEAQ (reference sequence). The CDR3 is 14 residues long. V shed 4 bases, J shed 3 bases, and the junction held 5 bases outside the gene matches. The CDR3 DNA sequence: TGTGCCAGCAGCTCCGGGACAGCTTACTATGGCTACACCTTC. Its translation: CASSSGTAYYGYTF.

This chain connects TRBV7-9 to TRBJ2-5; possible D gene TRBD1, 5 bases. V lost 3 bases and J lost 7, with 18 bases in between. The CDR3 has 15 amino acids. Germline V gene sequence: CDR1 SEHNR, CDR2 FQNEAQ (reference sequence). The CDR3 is CASSLVAQATTTQYF. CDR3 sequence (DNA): TGTGCCAGCAGCTTGGTAGCACAGGCCACGACGACCCAGTACTTC.

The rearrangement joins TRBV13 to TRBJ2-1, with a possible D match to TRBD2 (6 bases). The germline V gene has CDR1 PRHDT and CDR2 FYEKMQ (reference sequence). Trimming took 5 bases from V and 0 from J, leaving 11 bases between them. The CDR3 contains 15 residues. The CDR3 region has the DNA TGTGCCAGCAGCCTTAGCGGCCGCTCCTACAATGAGCAGTTCTTC. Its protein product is CASSLSGRSYNEQFF.

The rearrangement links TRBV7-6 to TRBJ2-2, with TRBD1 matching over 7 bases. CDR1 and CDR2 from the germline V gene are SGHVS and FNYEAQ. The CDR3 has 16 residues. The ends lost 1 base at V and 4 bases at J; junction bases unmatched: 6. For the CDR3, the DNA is TGTGCCAGCAGCTTAGAAGGACAGGTTACCACCGGGGAGCTGTTTTTT. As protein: CASSLEGQVTTGELFF. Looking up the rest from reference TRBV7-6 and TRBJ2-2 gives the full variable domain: GAGVSQSPRYKVTKRGQDVALRCDPISGHVSLYWYRQALGQGPEFLTYFNYEAQQDKSGLPNDRFSAERPEGSISTLTIQRTEQRDSAMYRCASSLEGQVTTGELFFGEGSRLTVL.